This TCR beta chain was captured in a study of blood T cell repertoires in COVID-19. Study overall: From the United States, Italy and Spain came samples of acute and convalescent COVID-19. Sample material is recorded as cDNA or gDNA derived from T cells, B-cell-depleted T cells, or PBMCs.

Per the original data handling: Amplification of reference gene primers provided the estimated nucleated cell counts. Using immunoSEQ multiplex PCR, the repertoire was profiled, and TCRdb retains in-frame clones only, with some absent. The V and J calls and clone size come from that table; D and trimming were worked out from the DNA. The table lists more than 15,000 clones, roughly three quarters of them singletons. Trimming took off 6 bases at V and 5 bases at J, with 11 bases between the two ends. Germline CDR1 and CDR2: MNHEY and SVGAGI. CDR3 size: 12 residues. The sequence was collected from a man aged 60-69 years with active or convalescent COVID-19. Sequences were obtained from peripheral blood. The V and J genes are TRBV6-5 and TRBJ2-7; D gene ambiguous. For the CDR3, the DNA is TGTGCCAGCAGAACAGAATGGGACGAGCAGTACTTC. Protein: CASRTEWDEQYF.